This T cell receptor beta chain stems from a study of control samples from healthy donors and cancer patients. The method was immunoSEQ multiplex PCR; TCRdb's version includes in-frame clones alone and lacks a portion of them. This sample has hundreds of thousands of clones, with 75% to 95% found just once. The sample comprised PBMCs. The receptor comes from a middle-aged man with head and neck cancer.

The CDR3 region has the DNA TGCGCCAGCAGCCAAGGCGGTAGCCCAAGCTCCTACGAGCAGTACTTC. It translates to CASSQGGSPSSYEQYF. The rearrangement links TRBV4-1 to TRBJ2-7; the D is unclear. This CDR3 has 16 residues. The germline CDR1 and CDR2 sequences are MGHRA and YSYEKL. V was shortened by 1 base and J by 0 bases, with 13 bases between the two germline ends.